The T cell receptor beta chain described here comes from a study of metastatic and nonmetastatic thyroid tumors. The wider study: Repertoire comparison spanned blood and tumor or nodule tissue of malignant and benign thyroid patients. Study outcomes and limitations: In both blood and tumor samples, TCR beta diversity was reported significantly higher for malignant than benign nodules.

Authors' data handling: The study took CDR3 differences across clinicopathological groups and made a distant-metastasis classifier for papillary thyroid cancer from them. TCRdb reanalyzed the PCR reads with MiXCR. V and J calls and clone size were set by TCRdb, not the authors. This sample has under 8,500 clones, with over 15% found just once. Among the patients, none had received any treatment before thyroid surgery. The CDR3 has 13 amino acids. The germline CDR1 and CDR2 sequences are SGHVS and FNYEAQ. About this clone itself: No antigen is known for it. A read error may produce the germline difference seen at one junction end.

This clonotype was obtained from a male donor with papillary thyroid cancer or a benign thyroid nodule (not recorded which). Some clones in this sample may be carry-over from other donors' samples. Sequencing was carried out using adjacent normal tissue. This chain connects TRBV7-6 to TRBJ2-7; D gene ambiguous. CDR3 residues: CVSSLSNYYEQYF. CDR3 nucleotides: TGTGTCAGCAGCTTGAGCAACTACTACGAGCAGTACTTC.